This T cell receptor beta chain was documented in a study of T-cell reconstitution after alpha-beta-depleted transplantation in children. Preparation of the TCRbeta library was carried out with unique molecular identifiers. TCRdb processed the PCR reads anew with MiXCR; each CDR3 protein has one entry. The sample lists around 250,000 distinct CDR3 sequences, almost 10% occurring once. This clonotype was counted at least ten times. The receptor comes from a human donor who donated a stem cell graft to a child with SCID. Sequencing was performed on PBMCs from the stem cell graft donor, taken from the stem cell graft.

The CDR3 is CASSETSGVYNEQFF. The CDR3 DNA sequence: TGTGCCAGCAGTGAGACTAGCGGGGTCTACAATGAGCAGTTCTTC. J is TRBJ2-1 and V is TRBV2; 11 nucleotides match TRBD2. The CDR3 length is 15 residues. The germline V gene encodes CDR1 SNHLY and CDR2 FYNNEI. The V and J ends lost 3 bases and 3 bases, in that order; junction bases with no gene match: 1.